Listed below are T cell receptor beta chains from one sample, sequenced in a study of blood T cell repertoires in COVID-19. The data were produced by immunoSEQ multiplex PCR, yet TCRdb's version contains in-frame clones alone and is incomplete. This sample has around 200,000 clones, with approximately 80% found just once. Source material: peripheral blood. Receptor source: a human donor in a cohort sampled during active COVID-19. Each CDR3 is given with its conserved first and last residue. The D gene is left open where the match is weak. Clone size, where shown, is once, few, many, or a class for clones that have expanded.

CDR3: CAWSAGVWDYGYTF; DNA: TGTGCCTGGAGCGCAGGGGTCTGGGACTATGGCTACACCTTC; D: .; J: TRBJ1-2; V: TRBV30; size: .
CDR3: CASSPGQGAAGELFF; DNA: TGTGCCAGCAGCCCTGGACAGGGGGCCGCCGGGGAGCTGTTTTTT; D: TRBD1; J: TRBJ2-2; V: TRBV11-3; size: .
CDR3: CASSLEQGALNEQYF; DNA: TGTGCCAGCAGTTTAGAACAGGGCGCCCTTAACGAGCAGTACTTC; D: .; J: TRBJ2-7; V: TRBV27; size: .
CDR3: CASSLRASGAGDTQYF; DNA: TGTGCCAGCAGCTTAAGGGCTAGCGGGGCTGGGGATACGCAGTATTTT; D: TRBD2; J: TRBJ2-3; V: TRBV7-2; size: once
CDR3: CASSLARPGARTGELFF; DNA: TGTGCCAGCAGCTTAGCCAGACCAGGGGCGAGAACCGGGGAGCTGTTTTTT; D: .; J: TRBJ2-2; V: TRBV7-8; size: .
CDR3: CASTLMSPSTGELFF; DNA: TGTGCCAGTACCTTGATGAGCCCCTCCACCGGGGAGCTGTTTTTT; D: .; J: TRBJ2-2; V: TRBV19; size: .
CDR3: CASSIASRLAGRSSYNEQFF; DNA: TGTGCCAGTAGTATAGCCTCTCGGCTAGCGGGGAGAAGCTCATACAATGAGCAGTTCTTC; D: TRBD2; J: TRBJ2-1; V: TRBV19; size: .
CDR3: CATSDRPGRTSSYNEQFF; DNA: TGTGCCACCAGTGATCGCCCCGGGCGGACTAGCTCCTACAATGAGCAGTTCTTC; D: TRBD2; J: TRBJ2-1; V: TRBV24-1; size: .
CDR3: CASSPRLAGASYEQYF; DNA: TGTGCCAGTAGTCCGAGACTAGCGGGGGCCTCCTACGAGCAGTACTTC; D: TRBD2; J: TRBJ2-7; V: TRBV19; size: once
CDR3: CSVGGEGTEAFF; DNA: TGCAGCGTTGGGGGGGAGGGCACTGAAGCTTTCTTT; D: .; J: TRBJ1-1; V: TRBV29-1; size: .
CDR3: CASSQEERGGGNEQYF; DNA: TGTGCCAGCAGCCAAGAGGAGCGGGGGGGCGGGAACGAGCAGTACTTC; D: TRBD2; J: TRBJ2-7; V: TRBV4-2; size: .
CDR3: CASSSRQGINYGYTF; DNA: TGTGCCAGCAGCTCCCGACAGGGTATTAACTATGGCTACACCTTC; D: TRBD1; J: TRBJ1-2; V: TRBV7-9; size: .
CDR3: CASSQVEQGEDEKLFF; DNA: TGTGCCAGCAGCCAAGTGGAACAGGGGGAAGATGAAAAACTGTTTTTT; D: TRBD1; J: TRBJ1-4; V: TRBV4-2; size: .
CDR3: CASSLAGGMNTGELFF; DNA: TGCGCCAGCAGCTTGGCGGGCGGGATGAACACCGGGGAGCTGTTTTTT; D: .; J: TRBJ2-2; V: TRBV5-1; size: .
CDR3: CSVEIVSEQYF; DNA: TGCAGCGTTGAAATCGTGAGTGAGCAGTACTTC; D: .; J: TRBJ2-7; V: TRBV29-1; size: .
CDR3: CASSGLAGGPGELFF; DNA: TGTGCCAGCAGTGGACTAGCGGGGGGCCCCGGGGAGCTGTTTTTT; D: TRBD2; J: TRBJ2-2; V: TRBV2; size: .
CDR3: CVRSFERQRQGGSYNEQFF; DNA: TGTGTCAGAAGCTTTGAGCGTCAGAGACAGGGCGGCTCCTACAATGAGCAGTTCTTC; D: .; J: TRBJ2-1; V: TRBV7-5; size: .
CDR3: CASSLSGQGVYGYTF; DNA: TGTGCCAGCAGCTTGTCTGGACAGGGTGTCTATGGCTACACCTTC; D: TRBD1; J: TRBJ1-2; V: TRBV5-6; size: once
CDR3: CASSDRPNTGELFF; DNA: TGTGCCAGCTCCGACAGACCGAACACCGGGGAGCTGTTTTTT; D: .; J: TRBJ2-2; V: TRBV9; size: few
CDR3: CASSLAPRQEGYTF; DNA: TGTGCCAGCAGCTTAGCACCCAGACAGGAAGGCTACACCTTC; D: .; J: TRBJ1-2; V: TRBV7-9; size: .
CDR3: CASSPRPAESEKLFF; DNA: TGTGCCAGCAGCCCGAGGCCTGCAGAGTCGGAAAAACTGTTTTTT; D: .; J: TRBJ1-4; V: TRBV5-6; size: .
CDR3: CASSFRDSPKGYTF; DNA: TGTGCCAGCAGCTTTAGGGACTCTCCGAAAGGCTACACCTTC; D: .; J: TRBJ1-2; V: TRBV7-9; size: .
CDR3: CASSLDRDRDQETQYF; DNA: TGTGCCAGCAGCTTAGACCGAGACAGGGATCAAGAGACCCAGTACTTC; D: TRBD1; J: TRBJ2-5; V: TRBV13; size: few
CDR3: CASSPRLAGDQETQYF; DNA: TGCGCCAGCAGCCCGCGACTAGCGGGAGATCAAGAGACCCAGTACTTC; D: TRBD2; J: TRBJ2-5; V: TRBV5-1; size: .
CDR3: CASSLGGGTGELFF; DNA: TGTGCCAGCAGCTTAGGAGGGGGCACCGGGGAGCTGTTTTTT; D: .; J: TRBJ2-2; V: TRBV11-1; size: .
CDR3: CASSLSGGGYETLSGANVLTF; DNA: TGTGCCAGCAGTTTATCTGGGGGGGGATACGAAACACTATCTGGGGCCAACGTCCTGACTTTC; D: TRBD2; J: TRBJ2-6; V: TRBV27; size: .
CDR3: CASSLAPTTENTEAFF; DNA: TGTGCCAGCAGCTTGGCCCCAACAACAGAAAACACTGAAGCTTTCTTT; D: .; J: TRBJ1-1; V: TRBV5-5; size: .
CDR3: CASSLDRQGTGELFF; DNA: TGTGCCAGCAGCTTGGATAGACAGGGGACCGGGGAGCTGTTTTTT; D: TRBD1; J: TRBJ2-2; V: TRBV7-9; size: .
CDR3: CASSLVGGYEQYF; DNA: TGCGCCAGCAGCTTGGTGGGAGGCTACGAGCAGTACTTC; D: .; J: TRBJ2-7; V: TRBV5-1; size: once
CDR3: CSVASGNNQPQHF; DNA: TGCAGCGTTGCTTCCGGGAACAATCAGCCCCAGCATTTT; D: .; J: TRBJ1-5; V: TRBV29-1; size: .
CDR3: CASSLVGRGNSPLHF; DNA: TGTGCCAGCAGCTTAGTTGGACGGGGGAATTCACCCCTCCACTTT; D: .; J: TRBJ1-6; V: TRBV7-2; size: .
CDR3: CAWSLLAGGPDTQYF; DNA: TGTGCCTGGAGCTTACTAGCGGGGGGGCCAGATACGCAGTATTTT; D: TRBD2; J: TRBJ2-3; V: TRBV30; size: .
CDR3: CASSPDRGYNQPQHF; DNA: TGTGCCAGCAGCCCGGACAGGGGCTACAATCAGCCCCAGCATTTT; D: TRBD1; J: TRBJ1-5; V: TRBV3-1/TRBV3-2; size: .
CDR3: CASSSGLNTDTQYF; DNA: TGCGCCAGCAGCTCGGGATTAAACACAGATACGCAGTATTTT; D: .; J: TRBJ2-3; V: TRBV5-1; size: .
CDR3: CASSPTSRTPNQPQHF; DNA: TGTGCCAGTAGTCCAACGAGCCGGACACCTAATCAGCCCCAGCATTTT; D: .; J: TRBJ1-5; V: TRBV19; size: .
CDR3: CASSLDRYSNQPQHF; DNA: TGTGCCAGCAGCCTAGACAGATATAGCAATCAGCCCCAGCATTTT; D: .; J: TRBJ1-5; V: TRBV27; size: few
CDR3: CASSPGVVNTEAFF; DNA: TGTGCCAGCAGTCCCGGGGTTGTGAACACTGAAGCTTTCTTT; D: .; J: TRBJ1-1; V: TRBV5-6; size: .
CDR3: CASSEARDKKMNTEAFF; DNA: TGTGCCAGCAGTGAAGCCCGGGACAAAAAAATGAACACTGAAGCTTTCTTT; D: .; J: TRBJ1-1; V: TRBV2; size: .
CDR3: CASSDQGAEQFF; DNA: TGTGCCAGCAGCGACCAGGGGGCTGAGCAGTTCTTC; D: TRBD1; J: TRBJ2-1; V: TRBV11-1; size: .
CDR3: CASSSSDQGAEAFF; DNA: TGTGCCAGCAGTTCCTCCGACCAGGGCGCTGAAGCTTTCTTT; D: .; J: TRBJ1-1; V: TRBV6-5; size: .
CDR3: CSARGEAEAFF; DNA: TGCAGTGCTAGAGGGGAGGCTGAAGCTTTCTTT; D: .; J: TRBJ1-1; V: TRBV20-1; size: few
CDR3: CASRRAGEQYF; DNA: TGTGCCAGCAGACGCGCGGGAGAGCAGTACTTC; D: .; J: TRBJ2-7; V: TRBV6-5; size: .
CDR3: CASGGGADEKLFF; DNA: TGTGCCAGCGGCGGGGGGGCAGATGAAAAACTGTTTTTT; D: .; J: TRBJ1-4; V: TRBV27; size: .
CDR3: CASSPRTSGGAYNEQFF; DNA: TGTGCCAGCAGCCCCCGGACTAGCGGGGGGGCTTACAATGAGCAGTTCTTC; D: TRBD2; J: TRBJ2-1; V: TRBV9; size: .
CDR3: CASSFRTALEQYF; DNA: TGTGCCAGCAGTTTCAGGACAGCCCTCGAGCAGTACTTC; D: .; J: TRBJ2-7; V: TRBV12-3/TRBV12-4; size: .
CDR3: CASSVAGLAGALTSTDTQYF; DNA: TGTGCCAGCAGCGTCGCAGGGCTAGCGGGGGCCCTAACTAGCACAGATACGCAGTATTTT; D: TRBD2; J: TRBJ2-3; V: TRBV9; size: .
CDR3: CASSQGNTGLGEQYF; DNA: TGTGCCAGCAGCCAAGGGAACACAGGGTTGGGCGAGCAGTACTTC; D: .; J: TRBJ2-7; V: TRBV14; size: .
CDR3: CASSTGDREYEQYF; DNA: TGTGCCAGTAGTACAGGGGACAGGGAGTACGAGCAGTACTTC; D: TRBD1; J: TRBJ2-7; V: TRBV19; size: .
CDR3: CASSTAGGTEAFF; DNA: TGTGCCAGCAGCACCGCAGGTGGCACTGAAGCTTTCTTT; D: .; J: TRBJ1-1; V: TRBV7-9; size: .
CDR3: CASSVRGVHEQFF; DNA: TGTGCCAGCAGCGTGCGGGGGGTACATGAGCAGTTCTTC; D: TRBD2; J: TRBJ2-1; V: TRBV9; size: .
CDR3: CATSRDLAGVSYNEQFF; DNA: TGTGCCACCAGCAGAGATCTGGCAGGGGTCTCCTACAATGAGCAGTTCTTC; D: .; J: TRBJ2-1; V: TRBV15; size: .
CDR3: CATSRDRGLNQPQHF; DNA: TGTGCCACCAGCAGAGACAGGGGGCTCAATCAGCCCCAGCATTTT; D: TRBD1; J: TRBJ1-5; V: TRBV15; size: .
CDR3: CASSIGGIAQPQHF; DNA: TGTGCCAGTAGTATTGGGGGGATTGCTCAGCCCCAGCATTTT; D: .; J: TRBJ1-5; V: TRBV19; size: .
CDR3: CASSLVGGGASGELFF; DNA: TGTGCCAGCAGCTTAGTCGGCGGGGGGGCCTCCGGGGAGCTGTTTTTT; D: TRBD2; J: TRBJ2-2; V: TRBV7-6; size: .